These 22 T cell receptor beta chains share one sample of origin, sequenced in a study of blood T cell repertoires in COVID-19. The protocol was immunoSEQ multiplex PCR, while the TCRdb copy is restricted to in-frame clones and leaves out a portion. Among fewer than 85,000 clones, around nine tenths were seen once, and the ten largest hold roughly 4.4%. Sequencing was carried out using peripheral blood. The receptor set was obtained from a man in his forties or fifties with active COVID-19.

The chain employs TRBV4-2 and TRBJ2-7; 11 nucleotides agree with TRBD2. Germline V gives CDR1 LGHNA, CDR2 YNFKEQ. There are 15 residues in the CDR3. J lost 3 bases, V lost 3 bases, and 4 bases had no gene match. For the CDR3, the DNA is TGTGCCAGCAGCCAGGACACTAGCGGGAGCTACGAGCAGTACTTC. Translation: CASSQDTSGSYEQYF.

The CDR3 reads CASSLTSGTGGEKLFF. The CDR3 coding sequence is TGTGCCAGCAGCTTAACTTCCGGGACAGGCGGCGAAAAACTGTTTTTT. The chain joins TRBV7-9 to TRBJ1-4, with TRBD1 identical over 8 bases. The V gene end was trimmed by 2 bases and the J gene end by 8 bases; junction bases not matched to a gene: 10. From germline, CDR1 is SEHNR and CDR2 FQNEAQ (reference sequence). The CDR3 spans 16 residues. Full variable domain (outside the CDR3, taken from reference TRBV7-9 and TRBJ1-4): DTGVSQNPRHKITKRGQNVTFRCDPISEHNRLYWYRQTLGQGPEFLTYFQNEAQLEKSRLLSDRFSAERPKGSFSTLEIQRTEQGDSAMYLCASSLTSGTGGEKLFFGSGTQLSVL.

The genes are TRBV15 and TRBJ2-1, with 11 bases aligning to TRBD1. The germline gives CDR1 LNHNV, CDR2 YYDKDF (reference sequence). Germline trimming cut 0 bases from V and 12 bases from J; bases unmatched to any gene: 10. This CDR3 is 16 amino acids long. CDR3 loop: CATSRDGARTGGLQFF. The CDR3 nucleotides read TGTGCCACCAGCAGAGATGGGGCGCGGACAGGGGGCTTGCAGTTCTTC.

In this sample, this clone turned up a few times. The chain recombines TRBV2 with TRBJ1-4; D remains unclear. Germline V gives CDR1 SNHLY, CDR2 FYNNEI. Between the trimmed V and J ends, which lost 4 bases and 7 bases, there was a span of 7 bases. CDR3 size: 12 residues. The CDR3 bases are TGTGCCAGCAGTGCCTCCGTTGAAAAACTGTTTTTT. Amino acid sequence: CASSASVEKLFF.

This chain uses TRBV28 with TRBJ1-2; D possibly corresponds to TRBD1 (5 bases). The CDR3 consists of 14 residues. V shed 5 bases and J shed 5 bases, with 15 bases lying between them. Germline V gives CDR1 MDHEN, CDR2 SYDVKM. CDR3 loop: CASSTPSQGYGYTF. In DNA, the CDR3 is TGTGCCAGCAGTACCCCTTCCCAGGGTTATGGCTACACCTTC.

The rearrangement joins TRBV7-9 to TRBJ1-2; D gene ambiguous. The CDR3 runs to 15 residues. Per germline, CDR1 SEHNR and CDR2 FQNEAQ (reference sequence). Trimming took off 2 bases at V and 4 bases at J, with 14 bases between the two ends. The CDR3 reads CASSLNQAPRYGYTF. DNA for the CDR3: TGTGCCAGCAGCTTAAATCAGGCTCCGCGCTATGGCTACACCTTC.

The chain couples TRBV18 to TRBJ1-3; the D is unclear. The V end was cut by 8 bases, the J end by 0 bases, with 14 bases between. The CDR3 runs to 15 residues. The germline CDR1 and CDR2 sequences are KGHSH and LQKENI. The CDR3 loop is CASLEGVPSGNTIYF. Here the CDR3 DNA reads TGTGCCAGCCTCGAGGGAGTCCCCTCTGGAAACACCATATATTTT.

This sequence joins TRBV6-5 and TRBJ1-2; the D gene is possibly TRBD1 (5 bases). Germline V lookup: CDR1 MNHEY, CDR2 SVGAGI. The germline V and J ends were trimmed by 7 bases and 14 bases, with 29 bases remaining between them. The CDR3 has 15 amino acids. The CDR3 DNA reads TGTGCCAGCACCACCTCCTGGGGGGACCGAGGAATAGGGACCTTC. This codes for CASTTSWGDRGIGTF.

The genes are TRBV7-9 and TRBJ2-7; D is possibly TRBD1 (5 bases). Germline lookup yields CDR1 SEHNR and CDR2 FQNEAQ (reference sequence). The V and J ends lost 7 bases and 3 bases respectively, with 10 bases between them. The CDR3 extends over 12 amino acids. DNA of the CDR3: TGTGCCAGCACCTTTGACAGCTACGAGCAGTACTTC. This codes for CASTFDSYEQYF.

CDR3 residues: CASSQAETQYF. CDR3 DNA sequence: TGTGCCAGCAGCCAGGCTGAGACCCAGTACTTC. The V and J genes are TRBV5-6 and TRBJ2-5; no clear D gene. With 4 bases removed from V and 5 bases from J, the gap between germline ends came to 6 bases. Germline CDR1 SGHDT, CDR2 YYEEEE. The CDR3 is 11 amino acids.

The chain employs TRBV20-1 and TRBJ2-1; D remains ambiguous. The CDR3 sequence is 11 residues long. Germline V CDR1 and CDR2: DFQATT, SNEGSKA (reference sequence). V shed 6 bases and J shed 9 bases, with 12 bases lying between them. CDR3 bases: TGCAGTGCGAATCAGGCGTTTGAGCAGTTCTTC. Its translation: CSANQAFEQFF.

The chain joins TRBV6-5 to TRBJ2-7; the match to TRBD1 covers 9 bases. The CDR3 contains 13 residues. In germline, CDR1 is MNHEY, CDR2 SVGAGI. The J segment lost 5 bases and the V segment lost 6 bases, leaving 5 bases of the junction unmatched. This CDR3 is CASRRTGAHEQYF. CDR3 in DNA: TGTGCCAGCAGAAGGACAGGGGCTCACGAGCAGTACTTC.

The J gene is TRBJ1-5, the V gene TRBV28; 7 bases align to TRBD1. The junction had 1 base not matched to a gene; V was cut back by 6 bases and J by 2 bases. Germline lookup yields CDR1 MDHEN and CDR2 SYDVKM. This CDR3 comprises 13 residues. The DNA for the CDR3 is TGTGCCAGCAGGGGGACAGGCAATCAGCCCCAGCATTTT. Its translation: CASRGTGNQPQHF.

The J gene is TRBJ2-7, the V gene TRBV5-1; 15 bases are a match to TRBD2. Germline loops: CDR1 SGHRS, CDR2 YFSETQ. This CDR3 is built from 16 residues. The J segment lost 6 bases and the V segment lost 2 bases, leaving 6 bases of the junction unmatched. The CDR3 sequence is CASSFLPGLAGGEQYF. The CDR3 bases are TGCGCCAGCAGCTTCCTCCCGGGACTAGCGGGAGGCGAGCAGTACTTC.

The V and J genes are TRBV28 and TRBJ2-7, with 9 bases lining up with TRBD1. The length of the CDR3 is 15 residues. The V segment lost 2 bases and the J segment 4 bases; nucleotides outside the gene matches: 6. Germline V gene data show CDR1 as MDHEN and CDR2 as SYDVKM. CDR3 loop: CASSLAGTGWYEQYF. The CDR3, as DNA: TGTGCCAGCAGTTTAGCCGGGACAGGGTGGTACGAGCAGTACTTC.

The chain uses TRBV4-3 and TRBJ2-7, with 12 bases identical to TRBD2. CDR3 length: 18 residues. The germline gives CDR1 LGHNA, CDR2 YSLEER. Trimming at V came to 3 bases and at J to 6 bases, leaving 15 bases not matched to a gene. CDR3 sequence: CASSHPYGLAGGLGEQYF. The CDR3 DNA reads as TGCGCCAGCAGCCATCCCTACGGCCTAGCGGGGGGGCTAGGCGAGCAGTACTTC.

The chain combines TRBV3-1 (or the pseudogene TRBV3-2) with TRBJ2-1; possible D gene TRBD2, 5 bases. The length of the CDR3 is 16 residues. The germline CDR1 and CDR2 sequences are LGHDT and YNNKEL (reference sequence). Between the trimmed V and J ends, which lost 0 bases and 4 bases, there was a span of 13 bases. In nucleotides, the CDR3 is TGTGCCAGCAGCCAAGACCGCCAGCGGCGATACAATGAGCAGTTCTTC. Encoded protein: CASSQDRQRRYNEQFF.

The rearrangement joins TRBV7-9 to TRBJ2-1; no clear D gene. The germline V and J ends were trimmed by 3 bases and 9 bases, with 15 bases remaining between them. The CDR3 contains 14 residues. Per the germline V gene, CDR1 is SEHNR and CDR2 is FQNEAQ (reference sequence). The CDR3 DNA sequence: TGTGCCAGCAGCTTCTGGGCCGGCGTCGGTGAGCAGTTCTTC. Residues: CASSFWAGVGEQFF.

The rearrangement links TRBV9 to TRBJ2-7, with TRBD1 identical over 7 bases. Germline V CDR1 and CDR2: SGDLS, YYNGEE. With V trimmed by 8 bases and J by 0 bases, 5 bases remained unmatched. This CDR3 spans 13 amino acids. CDR3 region: CARARDSSYEQYF. In DNA, the CDR3 is TGTGCCAGGGCGAGGGACAGCTCCTACGAGCAGTACTTC.

The CDR3 reads CASQWGLWDTEAFF. The CDR3 DNA is TGTGCCAGTCAGTGGGGGCTTTGGGACACTGAAGCTTTCTTT. This sequence joins TRBV19 and TRBJ1-1; possibly TRBD1 for D (6 bases). Germline CDR1 LNHDA, CDR2 SQIVND (reference sequence). The ends were cut back, 8 bases at V and 3 bases at J, with 16 bases in the middle. The CDR3 sequence is 14 residues long.

The rearrangement links TRBV7-5 to TRBJ1-4. TRBV7-5 is termed a pseudogene. The length of the CDR3 is 19 residues. In DNA, the CDR3 is TGTGCCAGAAGCCCTGGGGGGGACCCTGAACGGGCAACTAATGAAAAACTGTTTTTT. The encoded protein is CARSPGGDPERATNEKLFF.

The chain joins TRBV30 to TRBJ1-2; no clear D gene. CDR3 size: 14 residues. V gave up 5 bases and J gave up 3 bases, with 16 bases separating them. CDR1 GTSNPN and CDR2 SVGIG come from the germline V gene (reference sequence). In nucleotides, the CDR3 is TGTGCCTGGGGGAGACTAATGTCTGACTATGGCTACACCTTC. It yields the protein CAWGRLMSDYGYTF. The full variable domain, completed using reference TRBV30 and TRBJ1-2, is SQTIHQWPATLVQPVGSPLSLECTVEGTSNPNLYWYRQAAGRGLQLLFYSVGIGQISSEVPQNLSASRPQDRQFILSSKKLLLSDSGFYLCAWGRLMSDYGYTFGSGTRLTVV.